This T cell receptor beta chain appears in the sequencing data of a study of post-analysis software for immune sequencing data. Prepared libraries of TCR beta cDNA carried unique molecular identifiers. TCRdb analysed the PCR reads with MiXCR anew, one entry per CDR3 protein. The sample lists about 620,000 distinct CDR3 sequences; around 44% were seen once. Concerning this clonotype itself: The antigen remains unidentified. The junction shows a germline mismatch at one end, possibly a read error.

Study-wide points: Included in a set of a handful of TRBV segments more frequent in patients than controls were TRBV5-6, TRBV5-1 and TRBV20-1. Patients with multiple sclerosis recorded significantly lower normalized Chao1 diversity than controls, the study found.

The CDR3 spans 15 residues. The germline CDR1 and CDR2 sequences are SEHNR and FQNEAQ (reference sequence). This chain uses TRBV7-9 with TRBJ1-2; D is unclear. Sequenced material: blood. This TCR was sampled from a girl aged 10-17 years with multiple sclerosis. This CDR3 is CAGSLWENATYGYTF. The CDR3, as DNA: TGTGCCGGCAGCTTATGGGAAAACGCTACCTATGGCTACACCTTC.